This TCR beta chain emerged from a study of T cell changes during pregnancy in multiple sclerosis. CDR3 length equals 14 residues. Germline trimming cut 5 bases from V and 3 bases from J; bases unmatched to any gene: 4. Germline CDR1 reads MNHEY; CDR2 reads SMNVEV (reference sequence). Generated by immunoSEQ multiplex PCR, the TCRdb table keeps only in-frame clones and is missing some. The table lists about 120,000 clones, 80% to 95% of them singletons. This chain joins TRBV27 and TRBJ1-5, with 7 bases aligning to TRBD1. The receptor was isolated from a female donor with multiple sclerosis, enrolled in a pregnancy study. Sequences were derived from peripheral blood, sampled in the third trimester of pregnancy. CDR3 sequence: CASSQGQINQPQHF. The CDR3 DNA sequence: TGTGCCAGCAGTCAGGGACAGATCAATCAGCCCCAGCATTTT.